This paragraph reports one T cell receptor (beta chain). Profiled with immunoSEQ multiplex PCR; TCRdb holds only in-frame clones, not every one. The data contain about 400,000 clones, roughly nine tenths of them seen just once; the ten biggest clones take up 1% to 1.5%. This sample was included in a study of blood T cell repertoires in COVID-19. Study-level background: Sample material is recorded as cDNA or gDNA derived from T cells, B-cell-depleted T cells, or PBMCs.

Between the trimmed V and J ends, which lost 7 bases and 3 bases, there was a span of 13 bases. The CDR3 is made up of 13 amino acids. Per the germline V gene, CDR1 is SNHLY and CDR2 is FYNNEI. V gene TRBV2 combines with J gene TRBJ2-7, with a weak D call TRBD2 (6 bases). Sequenced material: peripheral blood. The source of this sequence is a man aged 35-49 years with acute or convalescent COVID-19. The CDR3 protein is CASIPGVGYEQYF. The CDR3 nucleotides read TGTGCCAGCATTCCGGGGGTAGGCTACGAGCAGTACTTC.